The next 17 T cell receptor beta chains were all read from a single sample in a study of T cell repertoires in cytomegalovirus infection. From the reads, TCRdb called clonotypes with MiXCR, one entry per CDR3 protein. The sample records approximately 500,000 distinct CDR3 sequences, roughly a third being singletons. No cognate antigen is known for these TCRs. Sequenced here: cultured PBMCs, sampled from culture after CMV antigen stimulation. The receptors here all came from a human donor in good health (CMV status not recorded). Some clones in this sample may be carry-over from other donors' samples.

This clonotype was counted between two and nine times. The chain is built from TRBV5-6 and TRBJ2-5; D uncertain. V shed 4 bases and J shed 2 bases, with 15 bases lying between them. The CDR3 consists of 15 residues. Germline CDR1 reads SGHDT; CDR2 reads YYEEEE. The CDR3 reads CASSRLRRQQETQYF. CDR3 in DNA: TGTGCCAGCAGCCGGTTGAGGCGGCAGCAAGAGACCCAGTACTTC.

The chain couples TRBV2 to TRBJ1-1, with 7 nucleotides matching TRBD1. The CDR3 sequence is 13 residues long. Germline V gene lookup returns CDR1 SNHLY and CDR2 FYNNEI. The V and J ends lost 5 bases and 5 bases, in that order; junction bases with no gene match: 5. Here the CDR3 reads CASSQTGNTEAFF. The CDR3 DNA sequence: TGTGCCAGCAGTCAGACAGGGAATACTGAAGCTTTCTTT.

This clonotype was counted a few times. CDR3 in amino acids: CASSQLKGGTDTQYF. CDR3 DNA sequence: TGTGCCAGCAGCCAACTGAAAGGGGGCACAGATACGCAGTATTTT. The V gene is TRBV14, the J gene TRBJ2-3; TRBD1 is a possible D gene (5 bases). Germline CDR1 is SGHDN and CDR2 is FVKESK. This CDR3 spans 15 amino acids. The ends were cut back, 2 bases at V and 1 base at J, with 10 bases in the middle.

This clonotype was seen a few times. The chain is built from TRBV29-1 and TRBJ2-7, with a possible D match to TRBD1 (7 bases). Per germline, CDR1 SQVTM and CDR2 ANQGSEA. V was pared by 2 bases and J by 1 base, with 18 bases between. The CDR3 sequence is 16 residues long. CDR3 DNA sequence: TGCAGCGTTGAAAGATCCGAGACAGGGACTTCCTACGAGCAGTACTTC. Encoded protein: CSVERSETGTSYEQYF.

This clonotype has ten or more counts. This rearrangement joins TRBV7-2 to TRBJ1-2; no definite D call. Trimming left V 1 base short and J 4 bases short, with 10 bases between. The length of the CDR3 is 14 residues. CDR1 is SGHTA and CDR2 is FQGNSA in the germline V gene. The CDR3 protein is CASSLDPRLYGYTF. The CDR3 bases are TGTGCCAGCAGCTTAGATCCCAGGCTCTATGGCTACACCTTC.

This clonotype was recorded a few times. V gene TRBV27 combines with J gene TRBJ2-1; 7 bases line up with TRBD2. Unmatched junction bases numbered 6, after V lost 2 bases and J lost 2 bases. The CDR3 runs 16 residues. Germline values: CDR1 MNHEY, CDR2 SMNVEV (reference sequence). The CDR3 DNA is TGTGCCAGCAGTTTAGAAGCGGGAAGAGCCTACAATGAGCAGTTCTTC. Residues: CASSLEAGRAYNEQFF.

J is TRBJ1-5 and V is TRBV10-3, with D maybe TRBD1 (5 bases). The germline gives CDR1 ENHRY, CDR2 SYGVKD. Trimming took 2 bases from V and 2 from J, leaving 10 bases between them. The CDR3 covers 15 residues. This chain's CDR3 is CAISERQSGNQPQHF. The CDR3 nucleotides read TGTGCCATCAGTGAGCGACAGTCGGGCAATCAGCCCCAGCATTTT.

The chain carries TRBV20-1 and TRBJ2-3; 7 positions match TRBD1. V dropped 3 bases and J dropped 2; count of bases not matched to a gene: 8. CDR3 length equals 15 residues. Per the germline V gene, CDR1 is DFQATT and CDR2 is SNEGSKA (reference sequence). The CDR3 nucleotides are TGCAGTGCTAGTCCAGGACAGGACTTCACAGATACGCAGTATTTT. Amino acid sequence: CSASPGQDFTDTQYF.

This clonotype turned up a few times. The V and J genes are TRBV6-5 and TRBJ1-1; D gene uncertain. Trimming pared 1 base from V and 10 bases from J, leaving 16 bases between. The CDR3 is 14 residues long. Germline assignment: CDR1 MNHEY and CDR2 SVGAGI. CDR3 in DNA: TGTGCCAGCAGTTACTTTGATGGACGGCAAATAGCTTTCTTT. Amino acids: CASSYFDGRQIAFF.

This clonotype was observed a few times. The V gene is TRBV28, the J gene TRBJ1-3; 11 nucleotides agree with TRBD1. The ends lost 4 bases at V and 4 bases at J; junction bases unmatched: 12. There are 18 residues in the CDR3. Germline CDR1 is MDHEN and CDR2 is SYDVKM. The chain's CDR3 is CASSSWTGGSGTGNTIYF. The CDR3 nucleotides read TGTGCCAGCAGTTCCTGGACAGGGGGCAGCGGGACCGGAAACACCATATATTTT.

The genes are TRBV5-1 and TRBJ2-7, with TRBD2 identical over 9 bases. The J segment lost 4 bases and the V segment lost 2 bases, leaving 4 bases of the junction unmatched. The CDR3 is 14 residues long. Germline V CDR1 and CDR2: SGHRS, YFSETQ. Written as DNA, the CDR3 is TGCGCCAGCAGCTTTTGGCGGGAGGGTTACGAGCAGTACTTC. Translating gives CASSFWREGYEQYF.

This clonotype was recorded many times. V gene TRBV20-1 combines with J gene TRBJ2-2, with 13 bases that match TRBD2. The V gene end was trimmed by 0 bases and the J gene end by 3 bases; junction bases not matched to a gene: 4. CDR3 length: 17 amino acids. CDR1 and CDR2 from the germline V gene are DFQATT and SNEGSKA (reference sequence). The CDR3 protein is CSARDPLAGGDTGELFF. CDR3 nucleotides: TGCAGTGCTAGAGATCCACTAGCGGGAGGGGACACCGGGGAGCTGTTTTTT.

This clonotype was observed a handful of times. The chain has TRBV12-3 or TRBV12-4 and TRBJ2-1; possibly TRBD2 for D (5 bases). The CDR3 runs 12 residues. The V gene lost 6 bases and the J gene lost 7 bases, with 10 bases spanning the gap. The CDR3 nucleotides are TGTGCCAGCAGGGGGTCGGGAAATGAGCAGTTCTTC. It translates to CASRGSGNEQFF.

The chain uses TRBV7-3 and TRBJ2-2; D might be TRBD1 (6 bases). Trimming shortened V by 5 bases and J by 6 bases, and 10 bases separated the two germline ends. CDR1 is SGHTA and CDR2 is FQGTGA in the germline V gene. The length of the CDR3 is 13 residues. The CDR3 region is CASSPRGSGELFF. The CDR3 coding sequence is TGTGCCAGCAGCCCCAGGGGTTCCGGGGAGCTGTTTTTT.

The chain uses TRBV11-2 and TRBJ1-6; D call uncertain. Trimming cost V 5 bases and J 8 bases, with 22 bases left between them. Looked up from germline, CDR1 is SGHAT and CDR2 is FQNNGV. This CDR3 region has 17 residues. As DNA, the CDR3 is TGTGCCAGCAGCCTAAGGGCCGGTGGGTTCGCAGATTCACCCCTCCACTTT. Protein sequence: CASSLRAGGFADSPLHF.

This clonotype was counted a few times. The rearrangement uses TRBV28 and TRBJ2-7, with D perhaps TRBD2 (5 bases). Germline assignment: CDR1 MDHEN and CDR2 SYDVKM. This CDR3 spans 11 amino acids. Trimming stripped 8 bases from V and 6 bases from J, with 11 bases between. Here the CDR3 DNA reads TGTGCCAGCCGGGCTGCGGGCGAGCAGTACTTC. Amino acid sequence: CASRAAGEQYF. Based on the CDR3 plus reference TRBV28 and TRBJ2-7, the full variable domain is DVKVTQSSRYLVKRTGEKVFLECVQDMDHENMFWYRQDPGLGLRLIYFSYDVKMKEKGDIPEGYSVSREKKERFSLILESASTNQTSMYLCASRAAGEQYFGPGTRLTVT.

This clonotype appeared many times. V usage is TRBV28 and J usage is TRBJ2-3; D may be TRBD1 (6 bases). The CDR3 extends over 15 amino acids. Trimming removed 5 bases from V and 1 base from J, with 13 bases in between. Germline values: CDR1 MDHEN, CDR2 SYDVKM. The CDR3 nucleotides are TGTGCCAGCAGTCGGCAGTACAGGGGCACAGATACGCAGTATTTT. Its translation is CASSRQYRGTDTQYF.